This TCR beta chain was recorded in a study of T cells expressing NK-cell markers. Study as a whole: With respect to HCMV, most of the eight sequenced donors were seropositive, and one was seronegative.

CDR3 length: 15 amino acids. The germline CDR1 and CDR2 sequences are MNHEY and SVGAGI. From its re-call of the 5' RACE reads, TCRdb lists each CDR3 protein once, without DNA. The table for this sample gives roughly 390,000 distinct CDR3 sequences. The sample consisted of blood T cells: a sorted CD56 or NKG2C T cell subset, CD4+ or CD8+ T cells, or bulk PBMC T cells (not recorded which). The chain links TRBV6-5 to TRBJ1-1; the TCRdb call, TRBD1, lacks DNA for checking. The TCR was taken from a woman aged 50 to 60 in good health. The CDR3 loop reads CASSPRTVNPTEAFF.